This T cell receptor (beta chain) was sequenced during a study of T-cell memory formation after mild COVID-19. As regards this clonotype: Its antigen is unidentified.

The study, taken as a whole, reports: Proof of SARS-CoV-2 specificity was absent for the second-wave clones that crested on day 37.

Researchers used 5'RACE with constant-segment primers to make TCR alpha and TCR beta cDNA libraries that carry sample barcodes and UMIs. One entry per CDR3 protein results from TCRdb running MiXCR on the 5' RACE reads. The table shows around 320,000 distinct CDR3 sequences, with 14% occurring only once. This CDR3 region has 14 residues. The ends were cut back, 1 base at V and 0 bases at J, with 6 bases in the middle. Germline values: CDR1 MNHEY, CDR2 SVGAGI. Sequenced input: PBMCs or a T cell subset sorted from them (not recorded which). This TCR was recovered from a man younger than 35 who had mild COVID-19 (a few samples of this study predate the infection). Cell type and time point are not known. The chain uses TRBV6-5 and TRBJ1-1; no clear D. The CDR3 protein is CASSYYRVNTEAFF. CDR3 in DNA: TGTGCCAGCAGTTACTATAGGGTGAACACTGAAGCTTTCTTT.